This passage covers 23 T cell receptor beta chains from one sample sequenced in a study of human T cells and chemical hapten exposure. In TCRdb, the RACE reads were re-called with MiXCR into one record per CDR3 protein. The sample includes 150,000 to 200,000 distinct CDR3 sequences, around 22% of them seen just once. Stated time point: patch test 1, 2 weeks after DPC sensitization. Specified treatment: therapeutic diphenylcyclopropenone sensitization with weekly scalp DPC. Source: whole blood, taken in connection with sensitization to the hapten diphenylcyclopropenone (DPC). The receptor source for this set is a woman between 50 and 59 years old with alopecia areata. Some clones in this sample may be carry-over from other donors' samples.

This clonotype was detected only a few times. This chain's CDR3 is CSVERGYGYTF. The DNA of the CDR3 is TGCAGCGTTGAACGAGGCTATGGCTACACCTTC. This chain links TRBV29-1 with TRBJ1-2, with D unclear. Trimming left V 2 bases short and J 4 bases short, with 5 bases between. The CDR3 totals 11 residues. CDR1 and CDR2 (germline): SQVTM, ANQGSEA.

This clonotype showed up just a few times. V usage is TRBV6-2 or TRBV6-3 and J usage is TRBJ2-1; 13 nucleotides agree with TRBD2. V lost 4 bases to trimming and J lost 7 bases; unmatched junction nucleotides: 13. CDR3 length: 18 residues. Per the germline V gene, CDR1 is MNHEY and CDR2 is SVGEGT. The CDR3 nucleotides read TGTGCCAGCAGTTCCGGGACTAGCGGGACATTGTTACTAAATGAGCAGTTCTTC. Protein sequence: CASSSGTSGTLLLNEQFF.

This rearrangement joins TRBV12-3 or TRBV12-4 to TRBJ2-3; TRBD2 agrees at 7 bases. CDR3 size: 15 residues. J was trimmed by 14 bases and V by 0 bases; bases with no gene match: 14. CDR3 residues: CASSLAGEGTIRRYF. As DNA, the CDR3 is TGTGCCAGCAGTTTAGCGGGAGAGGGGACTATACGCAGGTATTTT.

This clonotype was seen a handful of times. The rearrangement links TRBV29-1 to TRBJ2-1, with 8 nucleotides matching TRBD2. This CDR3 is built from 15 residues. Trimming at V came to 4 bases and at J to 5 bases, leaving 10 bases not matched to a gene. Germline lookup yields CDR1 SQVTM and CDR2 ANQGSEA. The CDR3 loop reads CSVGGERGLDNEQFF. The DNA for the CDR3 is TGCAGCGTTGGGGGAGAGCGGGGGTTAGACAATGAGCAGTTCTTC.

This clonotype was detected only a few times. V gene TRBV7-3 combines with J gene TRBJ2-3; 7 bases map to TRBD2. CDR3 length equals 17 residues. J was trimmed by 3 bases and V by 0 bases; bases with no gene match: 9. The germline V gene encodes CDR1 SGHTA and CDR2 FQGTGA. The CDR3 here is CASSLTGRERATDTQYF. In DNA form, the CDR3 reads TGTGCCAGCAGCTTAACAGGGCGGGAGAGAGCGACAGATACGCAGTATTTT.

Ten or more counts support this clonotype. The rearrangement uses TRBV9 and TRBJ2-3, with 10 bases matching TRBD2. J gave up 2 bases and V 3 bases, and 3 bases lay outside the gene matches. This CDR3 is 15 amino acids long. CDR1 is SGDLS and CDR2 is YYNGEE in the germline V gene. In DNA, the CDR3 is TGTGCCAGCAGCGAACTAGCGGGGTCCACAGATACGCAGTATTTT. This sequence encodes CASSELAGSTDTQYF.

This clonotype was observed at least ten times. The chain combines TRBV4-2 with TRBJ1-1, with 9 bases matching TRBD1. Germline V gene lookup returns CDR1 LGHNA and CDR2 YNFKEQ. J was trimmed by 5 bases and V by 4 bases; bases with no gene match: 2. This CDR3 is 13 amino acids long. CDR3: CASSLDRGTEAFF. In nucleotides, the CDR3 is TGTGCCAGCAGCCTGGACAGGGGAACTGAAGCTTTCTTT.

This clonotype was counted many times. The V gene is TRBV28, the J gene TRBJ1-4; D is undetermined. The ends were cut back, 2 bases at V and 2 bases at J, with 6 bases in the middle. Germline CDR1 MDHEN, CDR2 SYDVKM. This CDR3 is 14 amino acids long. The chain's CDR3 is CASSLLTTNEKLFF. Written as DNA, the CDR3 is TGTGCCAGCAGTTTACTGACCACTAATGAAAAACTGTTTTTT.

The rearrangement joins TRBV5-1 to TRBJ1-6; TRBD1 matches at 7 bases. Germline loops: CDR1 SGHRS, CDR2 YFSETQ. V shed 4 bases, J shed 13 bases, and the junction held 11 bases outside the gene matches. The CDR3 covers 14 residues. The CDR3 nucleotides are TGCGCCAGCAGCGCGGGACAGTTTAATCAGCCCCTCCACTTT. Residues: CASSAGQFNQPLHF.

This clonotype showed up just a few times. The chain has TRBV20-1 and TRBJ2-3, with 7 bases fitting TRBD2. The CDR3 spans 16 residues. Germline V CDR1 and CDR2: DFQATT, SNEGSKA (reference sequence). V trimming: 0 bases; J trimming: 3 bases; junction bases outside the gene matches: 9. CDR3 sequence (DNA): TGCAGTGCTAGAGAACCGGACTACGGGGGGACAGATACGCAGTATTTT. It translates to CSAREPDYGGTDTQYF.

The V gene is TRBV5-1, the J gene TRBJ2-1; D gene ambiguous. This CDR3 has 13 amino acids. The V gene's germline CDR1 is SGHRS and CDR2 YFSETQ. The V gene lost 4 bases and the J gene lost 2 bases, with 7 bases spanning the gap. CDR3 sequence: CASSGVAYNEQFF. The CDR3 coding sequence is TGCGCCAGCAGCGGGGTCGCCTACAATGAGCAGTTCTTC.

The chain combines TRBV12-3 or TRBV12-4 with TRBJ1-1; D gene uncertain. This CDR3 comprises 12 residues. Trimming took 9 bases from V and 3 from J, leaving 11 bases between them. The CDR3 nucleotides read TGTGCCAGTTCCTCACGGTACACTGAAGCTTTCTTT. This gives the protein CASSSRYTEAFF.

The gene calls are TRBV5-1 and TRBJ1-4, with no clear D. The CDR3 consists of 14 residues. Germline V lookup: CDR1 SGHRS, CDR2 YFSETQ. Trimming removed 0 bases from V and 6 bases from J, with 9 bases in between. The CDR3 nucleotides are TGCGCCAGCAGCTTGGAAGGGAGGGATGAAAAACTGTTTTTT. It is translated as CASSLEGRDEKLFF.

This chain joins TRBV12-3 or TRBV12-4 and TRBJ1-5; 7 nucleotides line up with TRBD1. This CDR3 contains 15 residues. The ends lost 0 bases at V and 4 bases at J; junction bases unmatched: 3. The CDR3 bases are TGTGCCAGCAGTTTAGCCCAGGGGGGTAATCAGCCCCAGCATTTT. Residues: CASSLAQGGNQPQHF.

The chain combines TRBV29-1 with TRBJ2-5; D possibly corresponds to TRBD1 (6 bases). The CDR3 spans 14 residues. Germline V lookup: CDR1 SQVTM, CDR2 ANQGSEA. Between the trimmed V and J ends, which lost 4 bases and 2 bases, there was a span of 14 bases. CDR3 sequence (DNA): TGCAGCGTTGCCCGGACCGGGACACAAGAGACCCAGTACTTC. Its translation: CSVARTGTQETQYF.

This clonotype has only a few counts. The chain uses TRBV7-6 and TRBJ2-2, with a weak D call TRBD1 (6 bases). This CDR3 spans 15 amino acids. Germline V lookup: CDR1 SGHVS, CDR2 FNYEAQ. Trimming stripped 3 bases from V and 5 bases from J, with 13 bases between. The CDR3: CASSLNRVETGELFF. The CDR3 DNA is TGTGCCAGCAGCTTGAACAGGGTGGAAACCGGGGAGCTGTTTTTT.

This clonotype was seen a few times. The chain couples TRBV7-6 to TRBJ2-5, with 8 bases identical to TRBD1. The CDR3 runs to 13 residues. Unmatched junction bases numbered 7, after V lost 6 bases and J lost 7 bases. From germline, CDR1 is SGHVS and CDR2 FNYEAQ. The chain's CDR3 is CASRRTGSWTQYF. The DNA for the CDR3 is TGTGCCAGCAGAAGGACAGGGTCGTGGACCCAGTACTTC.

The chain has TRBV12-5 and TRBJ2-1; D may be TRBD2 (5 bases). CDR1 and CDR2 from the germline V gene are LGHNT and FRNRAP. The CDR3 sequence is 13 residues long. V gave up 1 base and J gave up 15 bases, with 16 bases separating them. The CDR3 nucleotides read TGTGCTAGTGGTTTGGCAGCTAGCTACGGGCCGTTCTTC. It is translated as CASGLAASYGPFF.

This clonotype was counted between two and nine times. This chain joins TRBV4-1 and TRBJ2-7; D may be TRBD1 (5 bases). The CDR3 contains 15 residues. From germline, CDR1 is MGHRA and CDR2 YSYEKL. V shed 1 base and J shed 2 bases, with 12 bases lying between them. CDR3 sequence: CASSQVEQGTYEQYF. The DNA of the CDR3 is TGCGCCAGCAGCCAAGTCGAGCAGGGTACCTACGAGCAGTACTTC.

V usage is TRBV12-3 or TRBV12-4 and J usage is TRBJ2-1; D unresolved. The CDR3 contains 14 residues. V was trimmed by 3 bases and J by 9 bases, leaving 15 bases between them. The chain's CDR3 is CASSFSPVGSEQFF. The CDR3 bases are TGTGCCAGCAGTTTTTCCCCGGTGGGCAGTGAGCAGTTCTTC.

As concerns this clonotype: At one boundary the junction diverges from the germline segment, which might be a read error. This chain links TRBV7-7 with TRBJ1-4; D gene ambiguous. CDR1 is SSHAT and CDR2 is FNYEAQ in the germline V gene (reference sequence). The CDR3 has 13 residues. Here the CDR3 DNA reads TGTGCTAGCAGCCCCCGGCAGGAGGGAAAACTGTTTTTT. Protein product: CASSPRQEGKLFF. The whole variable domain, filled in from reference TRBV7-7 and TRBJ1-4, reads GAGVSQSPRYKVTKRGQDVTLRCDPISSHATLYWYQQALGQGPEFLTYFNYEAQPDKSGLPSDRFSAERPEGSISTLTIQRTEQRDSAMYRCASSPRQEGKLFFGSGTQLSVL.

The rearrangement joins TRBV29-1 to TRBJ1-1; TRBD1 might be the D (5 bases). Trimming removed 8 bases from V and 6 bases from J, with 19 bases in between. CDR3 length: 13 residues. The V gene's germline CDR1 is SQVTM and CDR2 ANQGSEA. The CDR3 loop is CSYLTGGRAEAFF. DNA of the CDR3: TGCAGCTATTTGACTGGGGGGAGGGCTGAAGCTTTCTTT. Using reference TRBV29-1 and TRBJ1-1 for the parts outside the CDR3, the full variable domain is SAVISQKPSRDICQRGTSLTIQCQVDSQVTMMFWYRQQPGQSLTLIATANQGSEATYESGFVIDKFPISRPNLTFSTLTVSNMSPEDSSIYLCSYLTGGRAEAFFGQGTRLTVV.

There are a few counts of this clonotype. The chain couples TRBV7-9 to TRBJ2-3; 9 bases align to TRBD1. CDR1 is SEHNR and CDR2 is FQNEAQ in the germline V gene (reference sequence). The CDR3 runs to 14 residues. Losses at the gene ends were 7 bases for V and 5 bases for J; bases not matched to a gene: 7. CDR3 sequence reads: CASTTGGFRDTQYF. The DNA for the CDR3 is TGTGCCAGCACAACAGGGGGCTTTCGAGATACGCAGTATTTT.